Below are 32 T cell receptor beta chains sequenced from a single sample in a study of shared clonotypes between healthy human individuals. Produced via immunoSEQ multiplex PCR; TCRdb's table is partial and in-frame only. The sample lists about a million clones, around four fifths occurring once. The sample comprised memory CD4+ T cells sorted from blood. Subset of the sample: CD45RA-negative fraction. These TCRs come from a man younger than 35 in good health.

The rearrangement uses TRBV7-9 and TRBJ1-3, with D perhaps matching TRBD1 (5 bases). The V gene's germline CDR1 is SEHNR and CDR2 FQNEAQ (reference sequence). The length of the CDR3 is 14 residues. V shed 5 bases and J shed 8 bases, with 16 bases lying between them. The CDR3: CASSPEGKGDTIYF. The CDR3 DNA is TGTGCCAGCAGCCCGGAGGGGAAAGGGGACACCATATATTTT.

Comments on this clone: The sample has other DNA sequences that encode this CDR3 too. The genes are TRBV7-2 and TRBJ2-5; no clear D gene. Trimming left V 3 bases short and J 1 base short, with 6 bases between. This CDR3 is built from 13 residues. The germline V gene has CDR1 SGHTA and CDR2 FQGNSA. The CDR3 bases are TGTGCCAGCAGCTTGGGTCTCCAAGAGACCCAGTACTTC. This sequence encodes CASSLGLQETQYF.

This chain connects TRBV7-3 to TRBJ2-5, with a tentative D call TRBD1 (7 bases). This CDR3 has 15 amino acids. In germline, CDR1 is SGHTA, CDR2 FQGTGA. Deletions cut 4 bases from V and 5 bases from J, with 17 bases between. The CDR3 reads CASSSSGGNKETQYF. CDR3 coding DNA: TGTGCCAGCAGCTCATCAGGGGGGAATAAGGAGACCCAGTACTTC.

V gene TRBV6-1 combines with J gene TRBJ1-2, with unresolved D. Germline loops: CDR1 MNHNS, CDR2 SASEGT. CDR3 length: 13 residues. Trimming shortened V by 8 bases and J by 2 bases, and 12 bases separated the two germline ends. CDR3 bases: TGTGCCAGCGACCCCAACCTAAACTATGGCTACACCTTC. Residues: CASDPNLNYGYTF.

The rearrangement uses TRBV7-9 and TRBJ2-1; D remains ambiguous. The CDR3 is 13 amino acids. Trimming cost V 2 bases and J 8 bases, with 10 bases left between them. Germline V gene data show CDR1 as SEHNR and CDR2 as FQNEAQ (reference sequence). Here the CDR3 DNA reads TGTGCCAGCAGCTTATCGGGTCCCCATGAGCAGTTCTTC. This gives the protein CASSLSGPHEQFF.

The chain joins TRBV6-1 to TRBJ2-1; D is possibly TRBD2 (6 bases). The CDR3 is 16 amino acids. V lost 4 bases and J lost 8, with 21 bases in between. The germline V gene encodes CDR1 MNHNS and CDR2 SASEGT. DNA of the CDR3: TGTGCCAGCAGTGGCGGACCGGGGCTCGGGGAGGATGAGCAGTTCTTC. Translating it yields CASSGGPGLGEDEQFF.

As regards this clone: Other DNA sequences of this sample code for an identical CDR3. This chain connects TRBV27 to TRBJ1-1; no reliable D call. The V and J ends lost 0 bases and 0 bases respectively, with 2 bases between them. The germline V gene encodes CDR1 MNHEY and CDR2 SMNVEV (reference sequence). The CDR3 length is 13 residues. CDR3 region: CASSLSMNTEAFF. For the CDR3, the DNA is TGTGCCAGCAGTTTATCGATGAACACTGAAGCTTTCTTT.

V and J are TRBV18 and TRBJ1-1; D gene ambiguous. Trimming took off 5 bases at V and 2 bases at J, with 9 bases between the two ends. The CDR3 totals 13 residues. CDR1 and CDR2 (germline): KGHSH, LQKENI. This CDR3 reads CASSTGPNTEAFF. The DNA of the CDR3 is TGTGCCAGCTCAACCGGACCTAACACTGAAGCTTTCTTT. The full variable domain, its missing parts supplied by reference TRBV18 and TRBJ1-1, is NAGVMQNPRHLVRRRGQEARLRCSPMKGHSHVYWYRQLPEEGLKFMVYLQKENIIDESGMPKERFSAEFPKEGPSILRIQQVVRGDSAAYFCASSTGPNTEAFFGQGTRLTVV.

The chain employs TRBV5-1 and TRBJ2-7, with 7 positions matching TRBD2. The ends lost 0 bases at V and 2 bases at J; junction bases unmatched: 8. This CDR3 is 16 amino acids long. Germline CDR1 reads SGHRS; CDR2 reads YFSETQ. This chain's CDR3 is CASSLGGRLAAYEQYF. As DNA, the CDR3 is TGCGCCAGCAGCTTGGGGGGCAGGCTAGCGGCCTACGAGCAGTACTTC.

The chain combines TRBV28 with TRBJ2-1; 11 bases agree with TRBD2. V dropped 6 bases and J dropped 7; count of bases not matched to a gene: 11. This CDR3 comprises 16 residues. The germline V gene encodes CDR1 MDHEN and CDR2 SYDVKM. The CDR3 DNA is TGTGCCAGCAGCACCCGGACTAGCGGGCCCATGAATGAGCAGTTCTTC. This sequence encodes CASSTRTSGPMNEQFF.

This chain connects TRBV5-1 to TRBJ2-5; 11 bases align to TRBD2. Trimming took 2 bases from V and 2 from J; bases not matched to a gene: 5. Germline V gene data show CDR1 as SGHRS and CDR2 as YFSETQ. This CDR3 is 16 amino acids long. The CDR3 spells CASSFLAGGWQETQYF. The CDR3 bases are TGCGCCAGCAGCTTTTTAGCGGGAGGGTGGCAAGAGACCCAGTACTTC.

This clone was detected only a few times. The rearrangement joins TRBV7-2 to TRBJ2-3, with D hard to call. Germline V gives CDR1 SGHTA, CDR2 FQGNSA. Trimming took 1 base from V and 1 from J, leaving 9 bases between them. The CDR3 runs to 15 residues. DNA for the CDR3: TGTGCCAGCAGCTTAGTTGGCCTAGGCACAGATACGCAGTATTTT. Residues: CASSLVGLGTDTQYF.

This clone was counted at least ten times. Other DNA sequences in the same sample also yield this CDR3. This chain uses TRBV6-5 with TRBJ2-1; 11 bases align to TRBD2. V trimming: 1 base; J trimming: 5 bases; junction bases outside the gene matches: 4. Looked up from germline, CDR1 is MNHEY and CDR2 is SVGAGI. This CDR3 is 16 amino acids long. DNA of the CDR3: TGTGCCAGCAGTTACTTAGCGGGGGGGCTCAACAATGAGCAGTTCTTC. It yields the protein CASSYLAGGLNNEQFF.

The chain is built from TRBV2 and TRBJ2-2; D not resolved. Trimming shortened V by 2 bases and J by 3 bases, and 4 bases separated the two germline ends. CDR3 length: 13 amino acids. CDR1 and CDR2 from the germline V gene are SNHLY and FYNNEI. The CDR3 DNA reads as TGTGCCAGCAGTGAATGGTACACCGGGGAGCTGTTTTTT. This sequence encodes CASSEWYTGELFF.

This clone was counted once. The CDR3 protein is CASSREWGIQYF. The CDR3 DNA sequence: TGTGCCAGCAGCCGCGAGTGGGGCATTCAGTACTTC. The V and J genes are TRBV7-9 and TRBJ2-4; D not certain. This CDR3 is 12 amino acids long. Trimming stripped 5 bases from V and 9 bases from J, with 11 bases between. In germline, CDR1 is SEHNR, CDR2 FQNEAQ (reference sequence).

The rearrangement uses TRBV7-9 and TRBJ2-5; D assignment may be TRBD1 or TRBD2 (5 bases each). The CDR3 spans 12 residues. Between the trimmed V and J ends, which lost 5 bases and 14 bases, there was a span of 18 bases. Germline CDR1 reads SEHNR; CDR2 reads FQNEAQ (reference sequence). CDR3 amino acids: CASSKDPGPFYF. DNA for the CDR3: TGTGCCAGCAGCAAGGACCCGGGACCCTTTTACTTC.

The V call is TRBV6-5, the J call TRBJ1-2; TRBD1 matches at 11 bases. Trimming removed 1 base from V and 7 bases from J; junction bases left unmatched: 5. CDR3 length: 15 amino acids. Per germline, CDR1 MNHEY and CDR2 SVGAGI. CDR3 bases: TGTGCCAGCAGTTACTTGGACAGGGGGCCGGGTGGCTACACCTTC. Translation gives CASSYLDRGPGGYTF.

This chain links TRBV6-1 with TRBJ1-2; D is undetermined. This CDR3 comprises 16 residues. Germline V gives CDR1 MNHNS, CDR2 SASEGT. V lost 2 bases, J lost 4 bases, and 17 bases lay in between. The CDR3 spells CASSESAAVRIYGYTF. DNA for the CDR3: TGTGCCAGCAGTGAATCAGCAGCGGTGCGGATCTATGGCTACACCTTC.

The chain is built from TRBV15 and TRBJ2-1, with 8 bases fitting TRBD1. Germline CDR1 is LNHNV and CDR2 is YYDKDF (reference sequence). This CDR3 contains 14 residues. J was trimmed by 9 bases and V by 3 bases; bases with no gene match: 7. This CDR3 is CATSSSGTGVEQFF. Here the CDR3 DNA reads TGTGCCACCAGCAGTTCCGGGACAGGCGTTGAGCAGTTCTTC.

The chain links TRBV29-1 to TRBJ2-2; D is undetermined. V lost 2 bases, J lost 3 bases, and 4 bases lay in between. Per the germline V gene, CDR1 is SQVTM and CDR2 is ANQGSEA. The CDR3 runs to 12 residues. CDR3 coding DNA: TGCAGCGTTGAACATTACACCGGGGAGCTGTTTTTT. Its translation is CSVEHYTGELFF.

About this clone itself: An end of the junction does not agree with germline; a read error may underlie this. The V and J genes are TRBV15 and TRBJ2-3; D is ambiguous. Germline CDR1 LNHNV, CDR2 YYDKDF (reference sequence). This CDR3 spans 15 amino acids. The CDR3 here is CATRRALASTDTQYF. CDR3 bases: TGTGCCACCAGGAGAGCCCTTGCTAGCACAGATACGCAGTATTTT. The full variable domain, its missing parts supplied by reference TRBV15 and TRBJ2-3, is DAMVIQNPRYQVTQFGKPVTLSCSQTLNHNVMYWYQQKSSQAPKLLFHYYDKDFNNEADTPDNFQSRRPNTSFCFLDIRSPGLGDTAMYLCATRRALASTDTQYFGPGTRLTVL.

The CDR3 nucleotides read TGTGCCAGCAGCCAATTGTCGTTTAGGGACAATGAGCAGTTCTTC. It translates to CASSQLSFRDNEQFF. J is TRBJ2-1 and V is TRBV14; D uncertain. Looked up from germline, CDR1 is SGHDN and CDR2 is FVKESK. V shed 2 bases and J shed 5 bases, with 13 bases lying between them. The CDR3 covers 15 residues.

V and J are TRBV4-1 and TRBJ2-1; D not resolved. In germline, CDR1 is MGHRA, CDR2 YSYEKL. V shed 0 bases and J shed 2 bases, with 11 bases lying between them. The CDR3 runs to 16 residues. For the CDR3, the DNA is TGCGCCAGCAGCCAAGATCCGGGCATGCCCTACAATGAGCAGTTCTTC. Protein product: CASSQDPGMPYNEQFF.

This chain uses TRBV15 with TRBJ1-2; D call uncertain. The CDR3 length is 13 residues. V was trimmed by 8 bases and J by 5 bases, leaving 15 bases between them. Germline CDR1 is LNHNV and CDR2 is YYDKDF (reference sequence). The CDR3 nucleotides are TGTGCCACCCGTCGGAACGGATTATATGGCTACACCTTC. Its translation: CATRRNGLYGYTF. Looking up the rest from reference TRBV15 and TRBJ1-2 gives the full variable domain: DAMVIQNPRYQVTQFGKPVTLSCSQTLNHNVMYWYQQKSSQAPKLLFHYYDKDFNNEADTPDNFQSRRPNTSFCFLDIRSPGLGDTAMYLCATRRNGLYGYTFGSGTRLTVV.

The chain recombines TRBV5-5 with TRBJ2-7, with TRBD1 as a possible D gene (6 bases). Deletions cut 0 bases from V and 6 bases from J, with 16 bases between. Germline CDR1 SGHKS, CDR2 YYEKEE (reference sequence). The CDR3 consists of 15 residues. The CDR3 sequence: CASSLEPGERSEQYF. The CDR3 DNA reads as TGTGCCAGCAGCTTGGAACCAGGGGAACGAAGCGAGCAGTACTTC.

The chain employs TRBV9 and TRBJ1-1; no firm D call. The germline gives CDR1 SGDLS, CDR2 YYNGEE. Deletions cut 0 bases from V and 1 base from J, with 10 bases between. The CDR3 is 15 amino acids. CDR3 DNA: TGTGCCAGCAGCGTAGAGGTGGCGGCGAACACTGAAGCTTTCTTT. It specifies CASSVEVAANTEAFF.

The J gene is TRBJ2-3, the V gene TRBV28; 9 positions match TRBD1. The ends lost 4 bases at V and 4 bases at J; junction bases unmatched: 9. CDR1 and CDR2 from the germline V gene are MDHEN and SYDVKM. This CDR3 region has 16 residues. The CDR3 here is CASSSLGTGPPDTQYF. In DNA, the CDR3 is TGTGCCAGCAGTTCGCTAGGGACAGGGCCCCCAGATACGCAGTATTTT.

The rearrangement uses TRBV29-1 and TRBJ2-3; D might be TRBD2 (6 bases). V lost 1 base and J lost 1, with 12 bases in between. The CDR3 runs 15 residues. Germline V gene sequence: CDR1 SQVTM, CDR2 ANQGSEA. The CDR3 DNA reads TGCAGCGTTGAAGGGACCTCTAGCGGCACAGATACGCAGTATTTT. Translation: CSVEGTSSGTDTQYF.

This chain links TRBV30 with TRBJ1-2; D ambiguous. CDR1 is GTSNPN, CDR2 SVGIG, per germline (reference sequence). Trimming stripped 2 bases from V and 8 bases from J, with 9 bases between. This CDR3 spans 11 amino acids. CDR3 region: CAWSRVGGYTF. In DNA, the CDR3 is TGTGCCTGGAGTCGCGTTGGGGGCTACACCTTC.

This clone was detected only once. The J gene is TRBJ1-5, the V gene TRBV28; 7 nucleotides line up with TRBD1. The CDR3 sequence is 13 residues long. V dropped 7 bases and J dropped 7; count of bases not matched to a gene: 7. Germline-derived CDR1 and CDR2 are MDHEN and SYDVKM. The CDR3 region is CASTLGGGQPQHF. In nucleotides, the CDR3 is TGTGCCAGCACCCTGGGAGGGGGCCAGCCCCAGCATTTT.

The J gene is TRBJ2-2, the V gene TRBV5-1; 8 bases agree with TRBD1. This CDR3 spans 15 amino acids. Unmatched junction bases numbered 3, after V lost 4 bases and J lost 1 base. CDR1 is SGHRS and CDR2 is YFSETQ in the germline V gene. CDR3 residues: CASSGGTGNTGELFF. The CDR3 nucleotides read TGCGCCAGCAGCGGTGGGACAGGGAACACCGGGGAGCTGTTTTTT.

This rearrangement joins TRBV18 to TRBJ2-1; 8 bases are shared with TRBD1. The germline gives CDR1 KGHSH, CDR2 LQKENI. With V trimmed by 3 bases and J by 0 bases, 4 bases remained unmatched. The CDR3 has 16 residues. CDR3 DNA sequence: TGTGCCAGCTCACCGGGACAGGCCAGCTCCTACAATGAGCAGTTCTTC. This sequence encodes CASSPGQASSYNEQFF.